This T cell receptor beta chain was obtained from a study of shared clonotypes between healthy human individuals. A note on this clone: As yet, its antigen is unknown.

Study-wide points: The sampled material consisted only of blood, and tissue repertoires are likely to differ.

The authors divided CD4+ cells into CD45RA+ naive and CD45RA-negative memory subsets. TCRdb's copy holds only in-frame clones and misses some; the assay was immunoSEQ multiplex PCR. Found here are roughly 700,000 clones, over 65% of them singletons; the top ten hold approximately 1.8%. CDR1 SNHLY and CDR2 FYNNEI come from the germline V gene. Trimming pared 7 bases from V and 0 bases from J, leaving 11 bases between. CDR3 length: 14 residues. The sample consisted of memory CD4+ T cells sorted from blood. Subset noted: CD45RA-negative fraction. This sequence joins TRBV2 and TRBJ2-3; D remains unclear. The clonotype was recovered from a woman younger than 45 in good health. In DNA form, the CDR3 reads TGTGCCAGCAAACGTAGCTTCAGCACAGATACGCAGTATTTT. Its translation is CASKRSFSTDTQYF.